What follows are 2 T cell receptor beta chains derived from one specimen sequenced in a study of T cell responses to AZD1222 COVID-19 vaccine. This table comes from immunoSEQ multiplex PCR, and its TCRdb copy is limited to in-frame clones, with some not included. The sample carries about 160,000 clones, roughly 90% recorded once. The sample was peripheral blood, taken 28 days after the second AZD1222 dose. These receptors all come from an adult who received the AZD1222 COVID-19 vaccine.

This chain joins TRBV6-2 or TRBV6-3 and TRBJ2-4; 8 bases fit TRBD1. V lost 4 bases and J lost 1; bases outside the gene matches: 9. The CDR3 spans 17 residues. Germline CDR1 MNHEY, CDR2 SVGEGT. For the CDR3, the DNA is TGTGCCAGCAGTTCGACGGACAGGGATCTGGCCAAAAACATTCAGTACTTC. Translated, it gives CASSSTDRDLAKNIQYF.

The CDR3 bases are TGTGCCTGGAGTGGGACTAGCGGGAGTACCACCGGGTGGGAGCTGTTTTTT. It translates to CAWSGTSGSTTGWELFF. This rearrangement joins TRBV30 to TRBJ2-2; TRBD2 aligns across 13 bases. Per the germline V gene, CDR1 is GTSNPN and CDR2 is SVGIG (reference sequence). The CDR3 consists of 17 residues. Unmatched junction bases numbered 11, after V lost 1 base and J lost 9 bases. Full variable domain (remainder filled in from reference TRBV30 and TRBJ2-2): SQTIHQWPATLVQPVGSPLSLECTVEGTSNPNLYWYRQAAGRGLQLLFYSVGIGQISSEVPQNLSASRPQDRQFILSSKKLLLSDSGFYLCAWSGTSGSTTGWELFFGEGSRLTVL.